The present entry profiles one T cell receptor beta chain with its context. The data originate from a study of blood T cell repertoires in COVID-19. Study overall: Sites across the United States, Italy and Spain contributed samples from acute and convalescent COVID-19.

Produced via immunoSEQ multiplex PCR; TCRdb's table is partial and in-frame only. The sample has fewer than 250,000 clones, 83% seen once. Germline V gene lookup returns CDR1 MNHEY and CDR2 SVGAGI. The CDR3 runs to 14 residues. V was trimmed by 3 bases and J by 9 bases, leaving 15 bases between them. The TCR sequence derives from a woman in her 40s who had been exposed to COVID-19. Sequences were obtained from PBMCs or T cells enriched from blood (not recorded which). The chain links TRBV6-5 to TRBJ1-3, with D possibly being TRBD1 (6 bases). This CDR3 reads CASSYTGISGTIYF. As DNA, the CDR3 is TGTGCCAGCAGTTATACAGGGATCTCCGGCACCATATATTTT.